The TCR beta chain described here comes from a study of cytomegalovirus exposure and HLA in healthy donors. Findings of the study overall: CMV serostatus alone was available as immune exposure information.

Primers for the PCR totalled 60 Vbeta and 13 Jbeta. TCRdb's table, derived via immunoSEQ multiplex PCR, lists solely in-frame clones and lacks some. This table has some 110,000 clones, roughly three fifths appearing once. The germline V gene encodes CDR1 SGHAT and CDR2 FQNNGV. The CDR3 runs to 13 residues. Turning to this clone: The antigen remains undetermined. An end of the junction does not agree with germline; a read error may underlie this.

Sequenced sample: PBMCs. The V gene is TRBV11-2, the J gene TRBJ1-2, with D uncertain. The clonotype comes from a woman in her forties in good health and CMV-seropositive. DNA for the CDR3: TGTGCCAGCAGCTTAGGGGTTTTTGGGGAGGCCTTCTTC. Residues: CASSLGVFGEAFF.